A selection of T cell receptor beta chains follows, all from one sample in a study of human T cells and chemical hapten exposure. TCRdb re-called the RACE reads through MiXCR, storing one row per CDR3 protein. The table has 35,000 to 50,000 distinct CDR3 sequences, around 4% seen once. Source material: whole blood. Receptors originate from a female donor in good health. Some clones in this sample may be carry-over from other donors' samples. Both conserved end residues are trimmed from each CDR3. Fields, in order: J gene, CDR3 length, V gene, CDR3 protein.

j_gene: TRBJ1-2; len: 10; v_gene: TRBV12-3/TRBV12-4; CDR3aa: ATSPGNYGYT
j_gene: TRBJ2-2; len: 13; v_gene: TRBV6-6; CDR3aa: ASSYSRRGHGELF
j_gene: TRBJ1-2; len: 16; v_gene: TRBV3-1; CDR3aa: ASSRPGTVYSGDYGYT
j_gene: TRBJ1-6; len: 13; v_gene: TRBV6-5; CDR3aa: ASSPGQGYNSPLH
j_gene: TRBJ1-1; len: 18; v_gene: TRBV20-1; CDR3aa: SASPSGTGGFSLLNTEAF
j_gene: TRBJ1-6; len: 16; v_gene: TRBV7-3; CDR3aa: ASSLKGPWYEDNSPLN
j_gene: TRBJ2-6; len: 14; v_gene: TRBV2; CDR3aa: ASNIDRVAGANVLT
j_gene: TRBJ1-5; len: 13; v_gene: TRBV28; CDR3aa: ASSRDRGLNQPQH
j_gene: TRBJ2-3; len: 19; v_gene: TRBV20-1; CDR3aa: SARDLSRGSGEFPSTDTQY
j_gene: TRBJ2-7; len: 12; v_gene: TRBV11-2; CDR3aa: ASSLRAPLYEQY
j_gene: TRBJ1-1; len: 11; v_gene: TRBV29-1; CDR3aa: SVVEALGTEAF
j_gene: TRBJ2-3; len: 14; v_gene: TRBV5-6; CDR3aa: ASSLAGFQPGDTQY
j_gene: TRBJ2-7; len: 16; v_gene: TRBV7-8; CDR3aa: ASSLAFPRTGFTYEQY
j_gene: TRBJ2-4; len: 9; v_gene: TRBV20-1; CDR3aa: SAHGLDIQY
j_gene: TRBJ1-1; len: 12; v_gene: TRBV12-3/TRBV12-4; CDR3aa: ASSHRTGDTEAF
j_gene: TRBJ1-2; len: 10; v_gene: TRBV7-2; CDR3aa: ASSSPLSGYT
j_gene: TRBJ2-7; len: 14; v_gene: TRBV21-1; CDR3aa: ASSKIAVPSSYEQY
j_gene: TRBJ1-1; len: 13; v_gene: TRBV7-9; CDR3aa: ASSPDPGQNTEAF
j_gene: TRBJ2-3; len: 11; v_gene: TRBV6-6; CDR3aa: ASSRQTRDTQY
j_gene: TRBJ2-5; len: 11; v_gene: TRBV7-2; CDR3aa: ASKDRNQETQY
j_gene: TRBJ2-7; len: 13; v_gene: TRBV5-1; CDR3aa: ASSLGGGSSYEQY
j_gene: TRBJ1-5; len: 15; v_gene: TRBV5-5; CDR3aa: ASSLSPASYSNQPQH
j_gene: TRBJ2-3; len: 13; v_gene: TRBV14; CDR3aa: ASSQVRHSTDTQY
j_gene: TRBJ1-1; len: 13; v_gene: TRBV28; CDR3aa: ASSSVGGAYTEAF
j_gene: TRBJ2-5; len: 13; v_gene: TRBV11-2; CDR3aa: ASSPLAGGMETQY
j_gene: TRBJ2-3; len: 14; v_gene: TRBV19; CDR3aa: ATNTVGTGNTDTQY
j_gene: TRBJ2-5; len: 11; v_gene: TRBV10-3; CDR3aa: AISVGGGETQY
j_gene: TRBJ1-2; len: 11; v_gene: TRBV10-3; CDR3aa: AINGKPNYGYT
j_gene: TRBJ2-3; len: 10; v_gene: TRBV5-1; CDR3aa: ASSHVPDTQY
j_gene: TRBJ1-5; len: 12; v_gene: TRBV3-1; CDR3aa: ASSQGQSNQPQH
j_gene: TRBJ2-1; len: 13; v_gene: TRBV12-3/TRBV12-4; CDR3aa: ASSLRDRGMDEQF